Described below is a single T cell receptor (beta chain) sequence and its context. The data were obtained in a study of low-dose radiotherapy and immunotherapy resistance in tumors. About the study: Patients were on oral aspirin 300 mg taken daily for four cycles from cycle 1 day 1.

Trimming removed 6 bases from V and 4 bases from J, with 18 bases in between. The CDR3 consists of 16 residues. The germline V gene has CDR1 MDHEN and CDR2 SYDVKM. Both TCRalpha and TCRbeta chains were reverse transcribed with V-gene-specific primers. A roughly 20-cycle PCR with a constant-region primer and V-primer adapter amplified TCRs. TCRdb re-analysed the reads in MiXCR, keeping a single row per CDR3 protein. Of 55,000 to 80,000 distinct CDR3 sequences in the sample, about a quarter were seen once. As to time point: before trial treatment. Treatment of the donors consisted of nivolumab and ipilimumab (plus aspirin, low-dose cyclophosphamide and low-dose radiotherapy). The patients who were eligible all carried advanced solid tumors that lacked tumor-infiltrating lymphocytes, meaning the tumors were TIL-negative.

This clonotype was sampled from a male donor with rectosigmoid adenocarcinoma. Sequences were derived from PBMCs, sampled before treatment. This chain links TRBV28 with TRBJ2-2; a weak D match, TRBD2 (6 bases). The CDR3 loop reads CASRPPQDGGTGELFF. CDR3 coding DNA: TGTGCCAGCAGACCGCCCCAGGACGGGGGCACCGGGGAGCTGTTTTTT.